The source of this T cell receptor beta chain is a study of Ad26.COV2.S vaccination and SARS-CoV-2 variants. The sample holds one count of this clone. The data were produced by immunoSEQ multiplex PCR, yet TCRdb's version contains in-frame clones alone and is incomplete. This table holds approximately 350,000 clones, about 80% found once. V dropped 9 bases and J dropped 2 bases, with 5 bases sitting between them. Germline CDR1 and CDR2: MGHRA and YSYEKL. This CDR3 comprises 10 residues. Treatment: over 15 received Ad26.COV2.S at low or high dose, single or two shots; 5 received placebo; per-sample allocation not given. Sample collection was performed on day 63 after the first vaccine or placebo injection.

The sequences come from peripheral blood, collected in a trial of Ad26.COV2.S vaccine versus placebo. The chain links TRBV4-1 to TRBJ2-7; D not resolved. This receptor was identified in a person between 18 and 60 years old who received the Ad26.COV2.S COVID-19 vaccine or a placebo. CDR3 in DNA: TGCGCCAGGATTCCCTACGAGCAGTACTTC. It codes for CARIPYEQYF.